What follows are 3 T cell receptor beta chains derived from one specimen sequenced in a study of blood T cells in healthy people across ages. Using a J-beta primer mix together with a sample-barcoded 5' primer, a second PCR was run for about 7 to 12 cycles. TCRdb re-derived calls from the 5' RACE reads in MiXCR, one entry per CDR3 protein. The sample includes over 1.5 million distinct CDR3 sequences, roughly 49% of them seen just once. Sequences were obtained from blood. Source of these receptors: a woman aged 35 to 49 in good health.

This chain uses TRBV27 with TRBJ2-3; no definite D call. The V and J ends lost 8 bases and 6 bases respectively, with 12 bases between them. Germline assignment: CDR1 MNHEY and CDR2 SMNVEV (reference sequence). This CDR3 region has 12 residues. The CDR3 nucleotides read TGTGCCAGCTACTGGACGCCGGATACGCAGTATTTT. This codes for CASYWTPDTQYF.

This clonotype has just a few counts. The chain carries TRBV7-2 and TRBJ2-4, with D perhaps matching TRBD1 or TRBD2 (6 bases each). With the DNA end fitting TRBJ2-5 better, the J assignment may be wrong. This CDR3 spans 14 amino acids. The V gene's germline CDR1 is SGHTA and CDR2 FQGNSA. CDR3 in DNA: TGTGCCAGCAACCTCGGGGGCTTCCAAGAGACCCAGTACTTC. This sequence encodes CASNLGGFQETQYF.

About this clonotype itself: The junction shows a germline mismatch at one end, possibly a read error. The J gene is TRBJ1-2, the V gene TRBV28; 7 bases are shared with TRBD1. CDR3 length equals 15 residues. Germline V gene sequence: CDR1 MDHEN, CDR2 SYDVKM. DNA for the CDR3: TGTGCCAGCAGTCCACGGGACAGAAGCAACTATGACTACACCTTC. Its translation is CASSPRDRSNYDYTF.